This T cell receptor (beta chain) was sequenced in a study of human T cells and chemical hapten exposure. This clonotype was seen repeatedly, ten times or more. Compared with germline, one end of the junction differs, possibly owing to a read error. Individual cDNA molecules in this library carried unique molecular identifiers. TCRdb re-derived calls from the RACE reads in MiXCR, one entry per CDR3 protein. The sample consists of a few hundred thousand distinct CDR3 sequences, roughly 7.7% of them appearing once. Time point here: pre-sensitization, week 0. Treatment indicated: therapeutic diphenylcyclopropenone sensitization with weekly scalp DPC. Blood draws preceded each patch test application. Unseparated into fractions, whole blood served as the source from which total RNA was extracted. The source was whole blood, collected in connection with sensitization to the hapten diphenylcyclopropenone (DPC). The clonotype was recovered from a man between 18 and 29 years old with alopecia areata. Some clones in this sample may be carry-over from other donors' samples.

CDR3 residues: CASSLAPQGSGSTEEKLFF. The DNA of the CDR3 is TGTGCCAGCAGCCTAGCCCCACAGGGCTCGGGGTCCACTGAGGAAAAACTGTTTTTT. The chain has TRBV7-2 and TRBJ1-4; maybe TRBD1 (6 bases). Germline V gene sequence: CDR1 SGHTA, CDR2 FQGNSA. The CDR3 has 19 amino acids.